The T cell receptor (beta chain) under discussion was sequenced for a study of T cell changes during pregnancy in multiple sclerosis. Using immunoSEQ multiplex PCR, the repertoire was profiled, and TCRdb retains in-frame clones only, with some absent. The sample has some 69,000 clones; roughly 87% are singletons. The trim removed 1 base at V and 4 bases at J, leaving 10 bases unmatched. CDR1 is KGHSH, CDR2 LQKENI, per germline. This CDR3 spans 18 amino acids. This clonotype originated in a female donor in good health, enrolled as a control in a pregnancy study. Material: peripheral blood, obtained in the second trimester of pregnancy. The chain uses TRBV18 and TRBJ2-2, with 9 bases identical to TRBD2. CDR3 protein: CASSPLHGASGTTGELFF. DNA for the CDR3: TGTGCCAGCTCACCACTTCACGGGGCTAGCGGGACCACCGGGGAGCTGTTTTTT.